These T cell receptor beta chains were read from a single sample in a study of T-cell reconstitution after alpha-beta-depleted transplantation in children. TCRdb processed the PCR reads anew with MiXCR; each CDR3 protein has one entry. Of about 500,000 distinct CDR3 sequences in the sample, 32% were seen once. The specimen was PBMCs from the stem cell graft donor, collected from the stem cell graft. The origin of the receptors is a human donor who donated a stem cell graft to a child with aplastic anemia. CDR3s include the opening cysteine and the closing phenylalanine or tryptophan. The order of the fields is V gene, clone size, D gene, J gene, CDR3 DNA, CDR3 protein. D genes are given only for firm matches. Clone size is stated in some rows and not others, as once, few, many or a class when expanded.

TRBV12-5	-	TRBD2	TRBJ2-2	TGTGCTAGTGGTTTGGCATCCGGGACTAGCGGGAGATTGTTCGCCGGGGAGCTGTTTTTT	CASGLASGTSGRLFAGELFF
TRBV5-1	-	-	TRBJ2-5	TGCGCCAGCAGCTTCTCACTCGACGGCCCGGAGACCCAGTACTTC	CASSFSLDGPETQYF
TRBV20-1	few	-	TRBJ2-3	TGCAGTGCCCCAAGACCAGGATACACAGATACGCAGTATTTT	CSAPRPGYTDTQYF
TRBV11-2	-	-	TRBJ2-7	TGTGCCAGCAGCTTAACAGGGTTCGGTTACTACTACGAGCAGTACTTC	CASSLTGFGYYYEQYF
TRBV20-1	-	TRBD1	TRBJ1-1	TGCAGTGCTCACAGGGGTGGGAGATTCACTGAAGCTTTCTTT	CSAHRGGRFTEAFF
TRBV20-1	few	-	TRBJ2-2	TGCAGTGCTAGAGATGTGGGAGGCGGGGAGCTGTTTTTT	CSARDVGGGELFF
TRBV5-4	-	TRBD2	TRBJ2-1	TGTGCCAGCAGCTATCTAGCGGGAGTGGGGAATGAGCAGTTCTTC	CASSYLAGVGNEQFF
TRBV7-9	-	-	TRBJ2-7	TGTGCCAGCAGCTTAGCGGCTCGGGAGCAGTACTTC	CASSLAAREQYF
TRBV4-3	-	TRBD2	TRBJ2-1	TGCGCCAGCTCCCTCGTGGCCCGGGGGGAAGCGGGAGCGCATGAGCAGTTCTTC	CASSLVARGEAGAHEQFF
TRBV3-1	-	-	TRBJ2-7	TGTGCCAGCAGCCCCTTTGGAGAAGAGCAGTACTTC	CASSPFGEEQYF
TRBV7-2	-	TRBD1	TRBJ1-4	TGTGCCAGCAGCTCGAAACAGGGGGGTAATGAAAAACTGTTTTTT	CASSSKQGGNEKLFF
TRBV5-5	-	TRBD2	TRBJ2-1	TGTGCCAGCAGCCCCCCCGCTAGCGGGAACTACAATGAGCAGTTCTTC	CASSPPASGNYNEQFF
TRBV15	few	-	TRBJ1-1	TGTGCCACCAGCAGAGAGTTATCGGGGAACACTGAAGCTTTCTTT	CATSRELSGNTEAFF
TRBV29-1	few	TRBD2	TRBJ2-3	TGCAGCGCCCGATCTAGCGGAGGGGTGCGGGATACGCAGTATTTT	CSARSSGGVRDTQYF
TRBV20-1	-	-	TRBJ1-3	TGCAGTGCTAGGGGGGCAGGGGCTGGAAACACCATATATTTT	CSARGAGAGNTIYF
TRBV13	-	TRBD1	TRBJ2-3	TGTGCCAGCAGCCTCAGGGGGAGTCCCGATACGCAGTATTTT	CASSLRGSPDTQYF
TRBV19	-	TRBD2	TRBJ2-5	TGTGCCAGTAGCTATAGCGGGACGTCGGAGACCCAGTACTTC	CASSYSGTSETQYF
TRBV20-1	-	-	TRBJ1-6	TGCAGTGCTAGAGGGACACCACGTAACTATAATTCACCCCTCCACTTT	CSARGTPRNYNSPLHF
TRBV7-6	few	TRBD1	TRBJ2-3	TGTGCCAGCAGCTTGATGGGGACAGGGGGTATTAGCACAGATACGCAGTATTTT	CASSLMGTGGISTDTQYF
TRBV5-4	few	-	TRBJ2-6	TGTGCCAGCAGCTTGGAGGACGGCTCTGGGGCCAACGTCCTGACTTTC	CASSLEDGSGANVLTF